The entry that follows covers one T cell receptor (beta chain) sequence. As yet, its antigen is unknown. This record comes from a study of monozygotic twins with inflammatory bowel disease. Points from the study as a whole: The study found lower TCRbeta diversity (inverse Simpson) in IBD patients than in healthy co-twins.

The UMIs carried a 6-nucleotide sample barcode, and they were added by template switching. For each CDR3 protein, TCRdb gives one entry from its re-call of the 5' RACE reads, without DNA. The sample features 150,000 to 200,000 distinct CDR3 sequences, with about 2.7% in its top ten. In germline, CDR1 is SGHTA, CDR2 FQGNSA. The CDR3 totals 16 residues. The chain couples TRBV7-2 to TRBJ2-1; the TCRdb call, TRBD2, lacks DNA for checking. Sequenced sample: blood. This sequence was found in a human donor with ulcerative colitis or Crohn's disease, or a healthy co-twin of an affected twin (not recorded which). CDR3 loop: CASSPIGTSSYNEQFF.